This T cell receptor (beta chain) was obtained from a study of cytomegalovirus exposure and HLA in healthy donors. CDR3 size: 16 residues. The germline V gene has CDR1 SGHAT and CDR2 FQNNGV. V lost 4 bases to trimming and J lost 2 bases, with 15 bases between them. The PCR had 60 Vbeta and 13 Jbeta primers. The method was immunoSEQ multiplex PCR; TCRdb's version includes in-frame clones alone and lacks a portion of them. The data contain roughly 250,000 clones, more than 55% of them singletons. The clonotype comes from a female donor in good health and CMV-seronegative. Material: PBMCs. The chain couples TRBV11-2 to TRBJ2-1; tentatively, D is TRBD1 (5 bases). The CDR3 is CASSSLDTPAYNEQFF. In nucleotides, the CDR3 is TGTGCCAGCAGCTCCCTGGACACCCCGGCCTACAATGAGCAGTTCTTC.